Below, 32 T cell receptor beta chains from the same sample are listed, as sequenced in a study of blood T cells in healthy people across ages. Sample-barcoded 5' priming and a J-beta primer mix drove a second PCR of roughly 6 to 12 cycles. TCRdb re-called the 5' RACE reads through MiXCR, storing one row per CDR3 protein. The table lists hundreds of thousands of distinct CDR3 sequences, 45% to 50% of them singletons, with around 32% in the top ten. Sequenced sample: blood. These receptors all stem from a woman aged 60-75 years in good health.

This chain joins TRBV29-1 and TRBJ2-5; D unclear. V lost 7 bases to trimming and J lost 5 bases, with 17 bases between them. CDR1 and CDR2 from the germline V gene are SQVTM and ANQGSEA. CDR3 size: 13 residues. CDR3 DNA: TGCAGCGGCGACGATGTGGGATCGGAGACCCAGTACTTC. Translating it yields CSGDDVGSETQYF.

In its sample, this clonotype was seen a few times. The CDR3 protein is CASRETSGYSYEQYF. The CDR3 coding sequence is TGTGCCAGCAGGGAGACTAGCGGGTACTCCTACGAGCAGTACTTC. The chain combines TRBV6-1 with TRBJ2-7; 10 bases match TRBD2. V was pared by 6 bases and J by 0 bases, with 5 bases of the junction left unmatched. This CDR3 is 15 amino acids long. Germline CDR1 reads MNHNS; CDR2 reads SASEGT.

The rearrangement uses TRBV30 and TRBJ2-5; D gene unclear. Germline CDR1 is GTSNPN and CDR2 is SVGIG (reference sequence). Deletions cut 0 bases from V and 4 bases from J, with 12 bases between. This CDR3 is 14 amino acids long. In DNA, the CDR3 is TGTGCCTGGAGTGTAGAGTCGTACCGAGAGACCCAGTACTTC. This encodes CAWSVESYRETQYF. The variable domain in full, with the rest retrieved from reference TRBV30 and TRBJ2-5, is SQTIHQWPATLVQPVGSPLSLECTVEGTSNPNLYWYRQAAGRGLQLLFYSVGIGQISSEVPQNLSASRPQDRQFILSSKKLLLSDSGFYLCAWSVESYRETQYFGPGTRLLVL.

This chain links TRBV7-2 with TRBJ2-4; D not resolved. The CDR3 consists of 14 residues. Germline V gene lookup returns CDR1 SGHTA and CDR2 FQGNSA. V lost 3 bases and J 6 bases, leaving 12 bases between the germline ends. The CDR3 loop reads CASSFPSVGNIQYF. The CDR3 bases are TGTGCCAGCAGCTTTCCCAGTGTGGGAAACATTCAGTACTTC.

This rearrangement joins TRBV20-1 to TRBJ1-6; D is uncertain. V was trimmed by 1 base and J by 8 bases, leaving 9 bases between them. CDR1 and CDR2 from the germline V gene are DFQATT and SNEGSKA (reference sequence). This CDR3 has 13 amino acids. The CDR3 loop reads CSARVGFYSPLHF. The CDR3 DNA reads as TGCAGTGCTAGAGTAGGGTTTTATTCACCCCTCCACTTT.

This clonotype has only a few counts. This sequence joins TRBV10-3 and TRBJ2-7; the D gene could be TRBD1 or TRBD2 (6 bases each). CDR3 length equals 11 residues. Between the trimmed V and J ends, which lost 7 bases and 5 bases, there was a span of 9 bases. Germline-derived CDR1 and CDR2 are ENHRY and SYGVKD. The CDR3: CAIMGGNEQYF. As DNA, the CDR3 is TGTGCCATCATGGGGGGCAACGAGCAGTACTTC.

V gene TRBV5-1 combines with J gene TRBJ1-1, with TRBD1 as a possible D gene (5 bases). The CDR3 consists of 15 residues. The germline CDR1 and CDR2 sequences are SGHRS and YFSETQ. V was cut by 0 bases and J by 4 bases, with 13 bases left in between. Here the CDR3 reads CASSLAGGYGTEAFF. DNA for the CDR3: TGCGCCAGCAGCTTGGCCGGGGGGTATGGCACTGAAGCTTTCTTT.

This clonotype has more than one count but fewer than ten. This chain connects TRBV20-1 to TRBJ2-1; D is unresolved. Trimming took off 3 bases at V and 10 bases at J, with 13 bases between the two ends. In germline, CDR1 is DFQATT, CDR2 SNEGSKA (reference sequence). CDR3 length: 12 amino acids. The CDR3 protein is CSASIGPREQFF. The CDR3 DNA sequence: TGCAGTGCTAGTATAGGCCCCCGCGAGCAGTTCTTC.

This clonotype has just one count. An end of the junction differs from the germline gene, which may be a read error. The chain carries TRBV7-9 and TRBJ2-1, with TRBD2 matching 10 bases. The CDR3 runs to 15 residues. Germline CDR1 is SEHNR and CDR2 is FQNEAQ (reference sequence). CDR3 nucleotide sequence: TGTGCCAGCAGCCTAGCGGGAGTGAGGAACAATGAGCAGTTCTTC. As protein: CASSLAGVRNNEQFF.

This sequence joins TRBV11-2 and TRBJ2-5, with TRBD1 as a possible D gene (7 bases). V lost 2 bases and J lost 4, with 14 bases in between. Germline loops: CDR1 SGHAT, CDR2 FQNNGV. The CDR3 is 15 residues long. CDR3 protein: CASSLIAGGGETQYF. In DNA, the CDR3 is TGTGCCAGCAGCTTAATCGCAGGGGGAGGAGAGACCCAGTACTTC.

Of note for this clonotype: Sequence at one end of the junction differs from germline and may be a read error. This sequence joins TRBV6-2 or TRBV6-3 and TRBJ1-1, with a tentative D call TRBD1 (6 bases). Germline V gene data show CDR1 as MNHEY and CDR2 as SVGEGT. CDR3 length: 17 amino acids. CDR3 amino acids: CASNYRPWGDGDTEALF. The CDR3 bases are TGTGCCAGCAATTACCGCCCCTGGGGGGACGGGGACACTGAAGCTTTGTTT.

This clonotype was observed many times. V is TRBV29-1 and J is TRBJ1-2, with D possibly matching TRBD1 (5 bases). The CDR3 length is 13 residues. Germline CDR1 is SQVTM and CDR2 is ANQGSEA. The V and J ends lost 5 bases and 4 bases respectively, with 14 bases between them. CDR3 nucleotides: TGCAGCGTTACCCCCAGGGCTGGCTATGGCTACACCTTC. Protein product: CSVTPRAGYGYTF. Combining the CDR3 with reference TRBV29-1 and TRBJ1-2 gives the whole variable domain SAVISQKPSRDICQRGTSLTIQCQVDSQVTMMFWYRQQPGQSLTLIATANQGSEATYESGFVIDKFPISRPNLTFSTLTVSNMSPEDSSIYLCSVTPRAGYGYTFGSGTRLTVV.

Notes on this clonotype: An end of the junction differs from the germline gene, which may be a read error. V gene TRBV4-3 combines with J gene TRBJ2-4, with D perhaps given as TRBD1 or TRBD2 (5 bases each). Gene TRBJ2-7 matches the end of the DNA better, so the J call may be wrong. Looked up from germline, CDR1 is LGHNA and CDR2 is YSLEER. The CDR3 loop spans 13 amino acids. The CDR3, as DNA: TGCACCAGCAGCCGAGAAAGGGGAGACGAGCAGTACTTC. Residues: CTSSRERGDEQYF.

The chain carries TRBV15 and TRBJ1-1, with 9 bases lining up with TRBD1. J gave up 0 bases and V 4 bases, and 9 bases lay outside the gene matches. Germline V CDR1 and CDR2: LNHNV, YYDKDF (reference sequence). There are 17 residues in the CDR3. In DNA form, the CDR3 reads TGTGCCACCAGCATTAGACAGGGGGGTTTGATGAACACTGAAGCTTTCTTT. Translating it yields CATSIRQGGLMNTEAFF.

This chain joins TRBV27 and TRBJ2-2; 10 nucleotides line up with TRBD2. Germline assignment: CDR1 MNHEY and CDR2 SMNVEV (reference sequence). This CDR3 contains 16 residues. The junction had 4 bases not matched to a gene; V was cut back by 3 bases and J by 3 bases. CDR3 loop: CASSFSGRADTGELFF. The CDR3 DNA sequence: TGTGCCAGCAGTTTCAGCGGGAGGGCCGACACCGGGGAGCTGTTTTTT.

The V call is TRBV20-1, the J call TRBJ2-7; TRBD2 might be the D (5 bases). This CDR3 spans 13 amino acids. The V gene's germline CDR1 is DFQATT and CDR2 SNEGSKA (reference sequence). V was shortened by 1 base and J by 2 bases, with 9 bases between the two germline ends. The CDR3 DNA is TGCAGTGCTAGAGGTGGGAGACCCTACGAGCAGTACTTC. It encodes CSARGGRPYEQYF.

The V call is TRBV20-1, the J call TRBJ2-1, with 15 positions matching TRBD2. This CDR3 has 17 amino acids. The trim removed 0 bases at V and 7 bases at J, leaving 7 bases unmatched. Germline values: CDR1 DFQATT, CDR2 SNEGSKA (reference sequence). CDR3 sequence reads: CSARDSGTSGRRNEQFF. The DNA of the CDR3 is TGCAGTGCTAGAGATTCCGGGACTAGCGGGAGGAGGAATGAGCAGTTCTTC.

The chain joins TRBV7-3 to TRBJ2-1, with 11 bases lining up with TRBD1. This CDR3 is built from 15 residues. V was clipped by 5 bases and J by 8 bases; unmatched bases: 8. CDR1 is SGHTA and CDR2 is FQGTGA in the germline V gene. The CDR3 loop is CASSPRTGGWDEQFF. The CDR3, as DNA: TGTGCCAGCAGCCCTCGGACAGGGGGCTGGGATGAGCAGTTCTTC. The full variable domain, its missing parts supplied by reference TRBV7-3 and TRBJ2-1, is GAGVSQTPSNKVTEKGKYVELRCDPISGHTALYWYRQSLGQGPEFLIYFQGTGAADDSGLPNDRFFAVRPEGSVSTLKIQRTERGDSAVYLCASSPRTGGWDEQFFGPGTRLTVL.

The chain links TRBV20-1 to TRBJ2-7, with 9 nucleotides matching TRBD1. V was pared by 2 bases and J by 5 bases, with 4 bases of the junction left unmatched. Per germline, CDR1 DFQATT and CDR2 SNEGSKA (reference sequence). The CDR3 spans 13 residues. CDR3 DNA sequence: TGCAGTGCTAGAAAGTACAGGGGGCACGAGCAGTACTTC. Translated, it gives CSARKYRGHEQYF.

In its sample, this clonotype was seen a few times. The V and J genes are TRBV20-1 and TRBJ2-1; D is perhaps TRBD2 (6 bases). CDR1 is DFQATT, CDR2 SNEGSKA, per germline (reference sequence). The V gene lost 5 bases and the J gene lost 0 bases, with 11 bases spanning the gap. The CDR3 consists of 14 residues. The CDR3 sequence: CSAPPSASYNEQFF. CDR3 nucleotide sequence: TGCAGTGCTCCACCTAGCGCCTCCTACAATGAGCAGTTCTTC.

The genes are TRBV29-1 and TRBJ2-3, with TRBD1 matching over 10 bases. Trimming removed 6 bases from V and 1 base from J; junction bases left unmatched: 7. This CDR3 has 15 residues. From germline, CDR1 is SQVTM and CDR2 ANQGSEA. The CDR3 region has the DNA TGCAGCGTCAAAGGGACAGGGGCTGGCACAGATACGCAGTATTTT. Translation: CSVKGTGAGTDTQYF.

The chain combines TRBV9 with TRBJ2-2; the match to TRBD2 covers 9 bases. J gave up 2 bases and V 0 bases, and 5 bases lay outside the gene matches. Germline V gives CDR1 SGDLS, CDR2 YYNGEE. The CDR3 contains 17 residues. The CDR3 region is CASSVGPSGTNTGELFF. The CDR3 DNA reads TGTGCCAGCAGCGTAGGGCCTAGCGGGACCAACACCGGGGAGCTGTTTTTT.

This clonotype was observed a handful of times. This CDR3 is CASSVATGIYEQYF. DNA for the CDR3: TGTGCCAGCAGCGTAGCAACAGGGATCTACGAGCAGTACTTC. The gene calls are TRBV9 and TRBJ2-4, with a weak D call TRBD1 (6 bases). The DNA end is a closer match to TRBJ2-7, so the J assignment may be wrong. The V gene's germline CDR1 is SGDLS and CDR2 YYNGEE. The CDR3 consists of 14 residues.

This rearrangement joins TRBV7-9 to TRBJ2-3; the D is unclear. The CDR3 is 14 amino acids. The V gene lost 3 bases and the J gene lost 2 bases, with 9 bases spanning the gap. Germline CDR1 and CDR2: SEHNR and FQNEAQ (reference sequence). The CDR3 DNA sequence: TGTGCCAGCAGCTTTCTCATCATCACAGATACGCAGTATTTT. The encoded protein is CASSFLIITDTQYF.

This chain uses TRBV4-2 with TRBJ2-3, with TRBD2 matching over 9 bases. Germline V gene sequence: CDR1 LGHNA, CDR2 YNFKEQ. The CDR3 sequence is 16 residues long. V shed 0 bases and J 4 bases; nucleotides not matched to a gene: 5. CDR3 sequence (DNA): TGTGCCAGCAGCCAAGATCCAGCGGGAGGTGCAGATACGCAGTATTTT. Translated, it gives CASSQDPAGGADTQYF.

Written as DNA, the CDR3 is TGTGCCAGCGGGACAATCTATAATTCACCCCTCCACTTT. Its translation: CASGTIYNSPLHF. The chain has TRBV11-2 and TRBJ1-6; maybe TRBD1 (6 bases). This CDR3 is built from 13 residues. The V gene lost 8 bases and the J gene lost 3 bases, with 8 bases spanning the gap. Germline V gene sequence: CDR1 SGHAT, CDR2 FQNNGV.

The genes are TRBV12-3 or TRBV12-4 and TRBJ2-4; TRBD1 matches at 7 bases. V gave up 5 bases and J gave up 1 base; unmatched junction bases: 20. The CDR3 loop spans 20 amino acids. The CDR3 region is CASSTGVARGLTRAKNIQYF. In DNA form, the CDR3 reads TGTGCCAGCAGTACAGGGGTGGCCAGGGGGTTAACTCGGGCCAAAAACATTCAGTACTTC.

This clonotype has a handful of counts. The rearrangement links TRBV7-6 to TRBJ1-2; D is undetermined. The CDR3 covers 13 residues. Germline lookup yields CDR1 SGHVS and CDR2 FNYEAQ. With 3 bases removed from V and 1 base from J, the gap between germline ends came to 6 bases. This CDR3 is CASSFGLNYGYTF. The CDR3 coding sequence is TGTGCCAGCAGCTTCGGCCTTAACTATGGCTACACCTTC.

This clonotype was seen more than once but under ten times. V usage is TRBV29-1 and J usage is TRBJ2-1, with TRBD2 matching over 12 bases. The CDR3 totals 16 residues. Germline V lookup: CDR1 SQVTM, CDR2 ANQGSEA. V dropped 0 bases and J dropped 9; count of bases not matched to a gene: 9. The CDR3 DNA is TGCAGCGTTGAAGATCAGGCTAGCGGGAGGGTTAGTGAGCAGTTCTTC. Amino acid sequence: CSVEDQASGRVSEQFF.

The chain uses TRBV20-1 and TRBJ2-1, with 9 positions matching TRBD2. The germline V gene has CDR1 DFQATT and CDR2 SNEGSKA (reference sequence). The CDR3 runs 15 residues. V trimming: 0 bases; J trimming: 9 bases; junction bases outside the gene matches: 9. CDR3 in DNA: TGCAGTGCTAGAGATCTCGCGGGAGGGGAGGGTGAGCAGTTCTTC. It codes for CSARDLAGGEGEQFF.

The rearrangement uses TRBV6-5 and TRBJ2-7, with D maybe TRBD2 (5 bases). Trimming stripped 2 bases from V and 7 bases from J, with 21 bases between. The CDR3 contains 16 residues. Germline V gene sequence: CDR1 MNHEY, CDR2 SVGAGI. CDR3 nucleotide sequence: TGTGCCAGCAGTTACGCTCAATGGGCATCGTGGGAGGAGCAGTACTTC. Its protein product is CASSYAQWASWEEQYF.

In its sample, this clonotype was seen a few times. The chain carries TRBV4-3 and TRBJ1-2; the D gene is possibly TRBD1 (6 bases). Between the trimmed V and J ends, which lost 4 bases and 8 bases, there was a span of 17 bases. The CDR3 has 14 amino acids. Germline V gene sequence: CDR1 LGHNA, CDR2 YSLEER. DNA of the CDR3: TGCGCCAGCAGCCTGAGGAGGGGGGCGCAAGGCTACACCTTC. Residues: CASSLRRGAQGYTF.